This record concerns one T cell receptor (beta chain) sequence. Its target is unknown. PCR amplification relied on 60 Vbeta primers (plus 13 Jbeta primers). Only in-frame clones appear in the TCRdb table, and some are missing; sequencing was by immunoSEQ multiplex PCR. The repertoire holds about 160,000 clones, with roughly three quarters as singletons. The data were taken from a study of cytomegalovirus exposure and HLA in healthy donors. The CDR3 extends over 15 amino acids. Germline loops: CDR1 MNHNY, CDR2 SVGAGI (reference sequence). With 4 bases clipped from V and 4 bases from J, the junction kept 3 bases outside the gene matches. Study conclusions and caveats: Indistinguishable V segments such as TRBV6-2 and TRBV6-3 were excluded. It was approximately 150 TCR beta chains that were listed as cytomegalovirus-associated. Looking again later, the authors saw that most CMV-associated TCR beta chains seemed HLA-restricted.

The source of this sequence is a man aged 60-69 years in good health and CMV-seronegative. The rearrangement joins TRBV6-6 to TRBJ2-1; 11 nucleotides line up with TRBD2. Sequenced: PBMCs. CDR3 sequence reads: CASSWGLAEYNEQFF. CDR3 nucleotide sequence: TGTGCCAGCAGTTGGGGACTAGCGGAGTACAATGAGCAGTTCTTC.